This T cell receptor beta chain stems from a study of metastatic and nonmetastatic thyroid tumors. MiXCR re-clonotyped the PCR reads for TCRdb. Of approximately 20,000 clones listed, roughly 25% are singletons. Sample share makes this clone medium-sized. V lost 0 bases and J 8 bases, leaving 14 bases between the germline ends. The CDR3 sequence is 14 residues long. Germline V gives CDR1 DFQATT, CDR2 SNEGSKA (reference sequence). Patients were all untreated before their thyroid surgery. This sequence joins TRBV20-1 and TRBJ1-3; D unresolved. The sequencing sample was made of blood. The sequence derives from a male donor with papillary thyroid cancer or a benign thyroid nodule (not recorded which). Some clones in this sample may be carry-over from other donors' samples. The CDR3 DNA reads as TGCAGTGCTAGAGATATTCAGGATAGGGACACCATATATTTT. Translated: CSARDIQDRDTIYF.